Listed below are T cell receptor beta chains from one sample, sequenced in a study of graft-versus-host responses after intestinal transplantation. No cognate antigen is known for these TCRs. The data were produced by immunoSEQ multiplex PCR, yet TCRdb's version contains in-frame clones alone and is incomplete. The sample lists about 94,000 clones; 90% to 95% were seen once. This material consisted of unstimulated CD8+ T cells sorted from spleen or lymph node cells, taken before intestinal transplant. The receptors derive from a human donor who received an intestinal transplant. CDR3s include the opening cysteine and the closing phenylalanine or tryptophan. Fields, in order: J gene, clone size, D gene, V gene, CDR3 protein, CDR3 DNA. D genes are given only for firm matches. Size values are once, few and many counts, or a class for expanded clones, and some rows have none.

j_gene: TRBJ2-3; abundance: NA; d_gene: TRBD1; v_gene: TRBV14; CDR3aa: CASSQDEDRGIDTQYF; CDR3nt: TGTGCCAGCAGCCAAGATGAGGACAGGGGAATAGATACGCAGTATTTT
j_gene: TRBJ2-7; abundance: NA; d_gene: TRBD1; v_gene: TRBV18; CDR3aa: CASCPGQGSYEQYF; CDR3nt: TGTGCCAGCTGTCCGGGACAGGGGTCCTACGAGCAGTACTTC
j_gene: TRBJ2-5; abundance: NA; d_gene: NA; v_gene: TRBV6-5; CDR3aa: CASSFGRGETQYF; CDR3nt: TGTGCCAGCAGTTTCGGCCGGGGAGAGACCCAGTACTTC
j_gene: TRBJ1-1; abundance: NA; d_gene: TRBD1; v_gene: TRBV5-1; CDR3aa: CASRGGADTEAFF; CDR3nt: TGCGCCAGCAGAGGGGGCGCCGACACTGAAGCTTTCTTT
j_gene: TRBJ2-1; abundance: once; d_gene: TRBD1; v_gene: TRBV7-8; CDR3aa: CASSLVKTGGLAYNEQFF; CDR3nt: TGTGCCAGCAGCTTAGTCAAGACAGGGGGCCTTGCCTACAATGAGCAGTTCTTC
j_gene: TRBJ2-7; abundance: NA; d_gene: TRBD1; v_gene: TRBV4-1; CDR3aa: CASSQVFADRGHSYEQYF; CDR3nt: TGCGCCAGCAGCCAAGTGTTTGCGGACAGGGGCCACTCCTACGAGCAGTACTTC
j_gene: TRBJ2-7; abundance: NA; d_gene: NA; v_gene: TRBV30; CDR3aa: CAWSFGAYEQYF; CDR3nt: TGTGCCTGGAGTTTCGGGGCCTACGAGCAGTACTTC
j_gene: TRBJ1-1; abundance: NA; d_gene: NA; v_gene: TRBV4-1; CDR3aa: CASSQVEEGWNTEAFF; CDR3nt: TGCGCCAGCAGCCAAGTTGAGGAGGGGTGGAACACTGAAGCTTTCTTT
j_gene: TRBJ1-5; abundance: NA; d_gene: TRBD1; v_gene: TRBV4-1; CDR3aa: CASSQERTGGWSNQPQHF; CDR3nt: TGCGCCAGCAGCCAAGAGCGGACAGGGGGATGGAGCAATCAGCCCCAGCATTTT
j_gene: TRBJ2-3; abundance: NA; d_gene: TRBD1; v_gene: TRBV6-6; CDR3aa: CAGSGTGGWDTQYF; CDR3nt: TGTGCCGGATCCGGGACAGGGGGCTGGGATACGCAGTATTTT
j_gene: TRBJ2-7; abundance: NA; d_gene: TRBD2; v_gene: TRBV27; CDR3aa: CASSLRTSGYEQYF; CDR3nt: TGTGCCAGCAGTTTACGGACTAGCGGGTACGAGCAGTACTTC
j_gene: TRBJ2-1; abundance: NA; d_gene: TRBD2; v_gene: TRBV7-9; CDR3aa: CASGTSGSGEQFF; CDR3nt: TGTGCCAGCGGGACTAGCGGGAGCGGTGAGCAGTTCTTC
j_gene: TRBJ2-5; abundance: once; d_gene: TRBD2; v_gene: TRBV6-5; CDR3aa: CASSYALAGIQETQYF; CDR3nt: TGTGCCAGCAGTTACGCGCTAGCGGGGATACAAGAGACCCAGTACTTC
j_gene: TRBJ1-1; abundance: NA; d_gene: TRBD1; v_gene: TRBV7-2; CDR3aa: CASSPSGTGPTEAFF; CDR3nt: TGTGCCAGCAGCCCGTCCGGGACAGGGCCCACTGAAGCTTTCTTT
j_gene: TRBJ2-1; abundance: NA; d_gene: NA; v_gene: TRBV9; CDR3aa: CASSVLRDNSYNEQFF; CDR3nt: TGTGCCAGCAGCGTACTCCGGGACAACTCCTACAATGAGCAGTTCTTC
j_gene: TRBJ1-1; abundance: NA; d_gene: TRBD1; v_gene: TRBV4-1; CDR3aa: CASSQAKGAPNTEAFF; CDR3nt: TGCGCCAGCAGCCAAGCGAAGGGGGCGCCGAACACTGAAGCTTTCTTT
j_gene: TRBJ2-7; abundance: NA; d_gene: NA; v_gene: TRBV11-2; CDR3aa: CASSLPSTNYEQYF; CDR3nt: TGTGCCAGCAGCTTGCCTAGCACGAACTACGAGCAGTACTTC
j_gene: TRBJ2-7; abundance: NA; d_gene: NA; v_gene: TRBV5-3; CDR3aa: CASHGPPSYEQYF; CDR3nt: TGTGCCAGTCATGGGCCCCCTTCCTACGAGCAGTACTTC
j_gene: TRBJ2-1; abundance: NA; d_gene: TRBD2; v_gene: TRBV6-1; CDR3aa: CASSERREGPYNEQFF; CDR3nt: TGTGCCAGCAGTGAAAGACGGGAGGGCCCCTACAATGAGCAGTTCTTC
j_gene: TRBJ1-3; abundance: NA; d_gene: TRBD1; v_gene: TRBV7-9; CDR3aa: CASSLGQGAYWNTIYF; CDR3nt: TGTGCCAGCAGCTTAGGCCAGGGGGCCTATTGGAACACCATATATTTT
j_gene: TRBJ2-7; abundance: NA; d_gene: NA; v_gene: TRBV5-6; CDR3aa: CASSLGEYSYEQYF; CDR3nt: TGTGCCAGCAGCTTGGGGGAGTACTCCTACGAGCAGTACTTC
j_gene: TRBJ2-1; abundance: NA; d_gene: TRBD2; v_gene: TRBV4-1; CDR3aa: CASSRLAGGDNEQFF; CDR3nt: TGCGCCAGCAGCCGGTTAGCGGGGGGGGACAATGAGCAGTTCTTC
j_gene: TRBJ2-2; abundance: NA; d_gene: TRBD2; v_gene: TRBV14; CDR3aa: CASSLRAGGPAGELFF; CDR3nt: TGTGCCAGCAGCCTTCGCGCGGGGGGGCCGGCAGGGGAGCTGTTTTTT
j_gene: TRBJ2-7; abundance: NA; d_gene: TRBD1; v_gene: TRBV5-1; CDR3aa: CASSLGTGGYEQYF; CDR3nt: TGCGCCAGCAGCTTAGGGACAGGGGGTTACGAGCAGTACTTC
j_gene: TRBJ2-7; abundance: once; d_gene: TRBD1; v_gene: TRBV4-1; CDR3aa: CASSQAQAGGMYEQYF; CDR3nt: TGCGCCAGCAGCCAAGCCCAGGCAGGGGGAATGTACGAGCAGTACTTC
j_gene: TRBJ2-7; abundance: NA; d_gene: NA; v_gene: TRBV18; CDR3aa: CASSPEYLAYEQYF; CDR3nt: TGTGCCAGCTCACCAGAGTATCTGGCCTACGAGCAGTACTTC
j_gene: TRBJ2-7; abundance: NA; d_gene: TRBD1; v_gene: TRBV5-4; CDR3aa: CASSWGQGPGYEQYF; CDR3nt: TGTGCCAGCAGCTGGGGACAGGGCCCCGGTTACGAGCAGTACTTC
j_gene: TRBJ2-4; abundance: NA; d_gene: TRBD1; v_gene: TRBV7-9; CDR3aa: CASSRDSKNIQYF; CDR3nt: TGTGCCAGCAGCCGGGACAGCAAAAACATTCAGTACTTC
j_gene: TRBJ1-2; abundance: NA; d_gene: TRBD1; v_gene: TRBV4-1; CDR3aa: CASSHGQGAGYTF; CDR3nt: TGCGCCAGCAGCCATGGACAGGGAGCCGGCTACACCTTC
j_gene: TRBJ1-1; abundance: once; d_gene: NA; v_gene: TRBV6-4; CDR3aa: CASSEYPGWNTEAFF; CDR3nt: TGTGCCAGCAGTGAATACCCGGGGTGGAACACTGAAGCTTTCTTT
j_gene: TRBJ2-1; abundance: NA; d_gene: NA; v_gene: TRBV5-6; CDR3aa: CASSLLGNEQFF; CDR3nt: TGTGCCAGCAGCTTACTCGGCAATGAGCAGTTCTTC
j_gene: TRBJ1-2; abundance: NA; d_gene: NA; v_gene: TRBV27; CDR3aa: CASSLGRGYGYTF; CDR3nt: TGTGCCAGCAGTTTGGGGAGGGGCTATGGCTACACCTTC
j_gene: TRBJ2-1; abundance: NA; d_gene: NA; v_gene: TRBV30; CDR3aa: CAWGHRYNEQFF; CDR3nt: TGTGCCTGGGGGCATCGATACAATGAGCAGTTCTTC
j_gene: TRBJ2-1; abundance: NA; d_gene: NA; v_gene: TRBV25-1; CDR3aa: CASSESAGAYNEQFF; CDR3nt: TGTGCCAGCAGTGAATCCGCGGGTGCCTACAATGAGCAGTTCTTC
j_gene: TRBJ2-1; abundance: NA; d_gene: TRBD2; v_gene: TRBV19; CDR3aa: CASSMELAGVEQFF; CDR3nt: TGTGCCAGTAGTATGGAACTAGCGGGAGTTGAGCAGTTCTTC
j_gene: TRBJ2-7; abundance: few; d_gene: NA; v_gene: TRBV25-1; CDR3aa: CASGSYEQYF; CDR3nt: TGTGCCAGCGGGAGCTACGAGCAGTACTTC
j_gene: TRBJ2-1; abundance: NA; d_gene: TRBD1; v_gene: TRBV7-9; CDR3aa: CASSPGQGQALISGQFF; CDR3nt: TGTGCCAGCAGCCCGGGACAGGGTCAGGCACTCATTTCAGGGCAGTTCTTC
j_gene: TRBJ1-4; abundance: few; d_gene: NA; v_gene: TRBV4-3; CDR3aa: CASSQDRRGVNEKLFF; CDR3nt: TGCGCCAGCAGCCAAGATCGGCGCGGCGTGAATGAAAAACTGTTTTTT
j_gene: TRBJ1-1; abundance: NA; d_gene: NA; v_gene: TRBV28; CDR3aa: CASSLEDSVNTEAFF; CDR3nt: TGTGCCAGCAGTCTCGAAGACAGCGTGAACACTGAAGCTTTCTTT
j_gene: TRBJ2-2; abundance: NA; d_gene: TRBD1; v_gene: TRBV5-1; CDR3aa: CASGDRDRGVANTGELFF; CDR3nt: TGCGCCAGCGGAGACCGGGACAGGGGGGTCGCGAACACCGGGGAGCTGTTTTTT